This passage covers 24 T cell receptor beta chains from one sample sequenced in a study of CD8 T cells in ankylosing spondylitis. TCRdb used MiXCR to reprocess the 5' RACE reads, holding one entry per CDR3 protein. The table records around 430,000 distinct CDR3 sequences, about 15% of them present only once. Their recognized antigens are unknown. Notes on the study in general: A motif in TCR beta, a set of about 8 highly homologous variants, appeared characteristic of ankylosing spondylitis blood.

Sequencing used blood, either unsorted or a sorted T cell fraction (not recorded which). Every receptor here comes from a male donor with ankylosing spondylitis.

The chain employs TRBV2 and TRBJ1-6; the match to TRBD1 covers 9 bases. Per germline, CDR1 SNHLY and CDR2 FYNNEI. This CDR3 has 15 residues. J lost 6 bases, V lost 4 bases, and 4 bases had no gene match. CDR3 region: CASSGVTGGNSPLHF. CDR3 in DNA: TGTGCCAGCAGTGGAGTGACAGGGGGTAATTCACCCCTCCACTTT. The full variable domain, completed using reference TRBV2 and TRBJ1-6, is EPEVTQTPSHQVTQMGQEVILRCVPISNHLYFYWYRQILGQKVEFLVSFYNNEISEKSEIFDDQFSVERPDGSNFTLKIRSTKLEDSAMYFCASSGVTGGNSPLHFGNGTRLTVT.

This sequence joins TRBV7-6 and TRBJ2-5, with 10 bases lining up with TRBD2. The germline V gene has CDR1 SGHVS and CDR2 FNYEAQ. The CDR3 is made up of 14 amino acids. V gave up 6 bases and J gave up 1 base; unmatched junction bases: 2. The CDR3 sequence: CASRRLAGQETQYF. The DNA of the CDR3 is TGTGCCAGCAGACGACTAGCGGGCCAAGAGACCCAGTACTTC.

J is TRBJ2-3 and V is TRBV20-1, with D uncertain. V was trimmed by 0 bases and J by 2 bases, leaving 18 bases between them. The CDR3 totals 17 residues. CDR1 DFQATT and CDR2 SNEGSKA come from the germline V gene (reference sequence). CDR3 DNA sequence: TGCAGTGCTAGAGACCCGGCTATAGTAGACCTCACAGATACGCAGTATTTT. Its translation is CSARDPAIVDLTDTQYF.

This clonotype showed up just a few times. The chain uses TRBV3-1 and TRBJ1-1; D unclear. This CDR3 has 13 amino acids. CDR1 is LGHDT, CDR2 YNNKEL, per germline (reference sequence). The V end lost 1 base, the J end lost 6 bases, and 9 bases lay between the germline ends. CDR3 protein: CASSQGRGAEAFF. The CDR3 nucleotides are TGTGCCAGCAGCCAAGGACGGGGAGCTGAAGCTTTCTTT.

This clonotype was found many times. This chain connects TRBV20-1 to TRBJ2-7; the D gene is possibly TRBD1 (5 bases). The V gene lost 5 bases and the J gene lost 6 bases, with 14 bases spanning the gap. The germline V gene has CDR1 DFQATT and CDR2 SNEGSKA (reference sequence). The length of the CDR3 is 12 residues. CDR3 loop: CSAGYQGTEQYF. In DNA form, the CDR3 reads TGCAGTGCTGGATACCAGGGTACCGAGCAGTACTTC.

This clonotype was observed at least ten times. CDR3 sequence reads: CASSLGYRGIREYNEQFF. The CDR3 DNA is TGTGCCAGCAGCTTAGGGTATAGGGGGATTCGGGAGTACAATGAGCAGTTCTTC. The chain links TRBV11-2 to TRBJ2-1; D possibly matches TRBD1 or TRBD2 (6 bases each). The V end was cut by 1 base, the J end by 4 bases, with 20 bases between. From germline, CDR1 is SGHAT and CDR2 FQNNGV. CDR3 length equals 18 residues.

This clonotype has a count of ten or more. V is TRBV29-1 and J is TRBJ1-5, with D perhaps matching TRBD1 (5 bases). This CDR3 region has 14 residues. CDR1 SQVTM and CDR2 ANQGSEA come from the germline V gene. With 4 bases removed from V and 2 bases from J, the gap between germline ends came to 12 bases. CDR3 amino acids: CSVASGARNQPQHF. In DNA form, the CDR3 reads TGCAGCGTTGCCTCTGGGGCCCGCAATCAGCCCCAGCATTTT. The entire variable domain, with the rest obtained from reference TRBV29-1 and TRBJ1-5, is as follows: SAVISQKPSRDICQRGTSLTIQCQVDSQVTMMFWYRQQPGQSLTLIATANQGSEATYESGFVIDKFPISRPNLTFSTLTVSNMSPEDSSIYLCSVASGARNQPQHFGDGTRLSIL.

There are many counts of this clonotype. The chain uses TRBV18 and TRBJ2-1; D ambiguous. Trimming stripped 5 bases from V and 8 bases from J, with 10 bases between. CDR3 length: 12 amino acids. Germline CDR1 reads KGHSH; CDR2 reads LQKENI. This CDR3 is CASSSLTYEQFF. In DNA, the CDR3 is TGTGCCAGCTCATCCCTGACTTATGAGCAGTTCTTC. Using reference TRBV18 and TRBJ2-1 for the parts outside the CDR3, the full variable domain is NAGVMQNPRHLVRRRGQEARLRCSPMKGHSHVYWYRQLPEEGLKFMVYLQKENIIDESGMPKERFSAEFPKEGPSILRIQQVVRGDSAAYFCASSSLTYEQFFGPGTRLTVL.

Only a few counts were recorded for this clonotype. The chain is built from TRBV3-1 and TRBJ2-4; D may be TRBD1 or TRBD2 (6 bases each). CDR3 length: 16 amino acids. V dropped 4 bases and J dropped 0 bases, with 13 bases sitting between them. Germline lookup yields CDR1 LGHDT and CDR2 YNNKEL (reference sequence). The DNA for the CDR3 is TGTGCCAGCAGCCCTCAGGGGACTCTAGCCAAAAACATTCAGTACTTC. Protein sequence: CASSPQGTLAKNIQYF.

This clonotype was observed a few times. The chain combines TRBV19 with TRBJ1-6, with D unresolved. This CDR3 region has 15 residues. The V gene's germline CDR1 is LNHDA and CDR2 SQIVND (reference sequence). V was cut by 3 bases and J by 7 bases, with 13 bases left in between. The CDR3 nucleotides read TGTGCCAGTAGTATGGAAGGGTCACGAAATTCACCCCTCCACTTT. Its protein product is CASSMEGSRNSPLHF.

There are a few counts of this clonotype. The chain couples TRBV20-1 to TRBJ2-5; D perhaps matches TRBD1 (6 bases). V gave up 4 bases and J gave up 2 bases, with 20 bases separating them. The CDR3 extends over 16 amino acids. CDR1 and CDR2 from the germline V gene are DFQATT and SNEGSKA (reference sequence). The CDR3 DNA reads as TGCAGTGCTACACCGGCGGGCAGGGGATTGCAAGAGACCCAGTACTTC. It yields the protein CSATPAGRGLQETQYF.

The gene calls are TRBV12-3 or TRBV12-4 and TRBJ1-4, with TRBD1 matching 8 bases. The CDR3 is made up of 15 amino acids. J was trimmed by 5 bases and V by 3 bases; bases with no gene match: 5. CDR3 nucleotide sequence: TGTGCCAGCAGTTTTGGACAGGGAGCGAATGAAAAACTGTTTTTT. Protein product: CASSFGQGANEKLFF.

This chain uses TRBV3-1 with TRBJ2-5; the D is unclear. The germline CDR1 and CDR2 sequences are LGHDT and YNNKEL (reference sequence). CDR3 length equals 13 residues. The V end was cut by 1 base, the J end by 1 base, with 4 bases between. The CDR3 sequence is CASSQAPQETQYF. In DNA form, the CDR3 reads TGTGCCAGCAGCCAAGCCCCCCAAGAGACCCAGTACTTC.

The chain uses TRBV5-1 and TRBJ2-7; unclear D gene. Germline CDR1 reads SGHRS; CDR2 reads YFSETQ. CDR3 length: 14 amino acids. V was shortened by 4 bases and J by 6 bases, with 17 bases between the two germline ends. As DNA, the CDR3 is TGCGCCAGCAGCCGCGTTTTTAGGGTCGGCGAGCAGTACTTC. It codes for CASSRVFRVGEQYF.

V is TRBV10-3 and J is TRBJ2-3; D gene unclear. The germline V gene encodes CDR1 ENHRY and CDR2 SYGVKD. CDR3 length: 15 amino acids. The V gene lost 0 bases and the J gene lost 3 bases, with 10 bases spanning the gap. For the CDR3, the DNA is TGTGCCATCAGTGAGTCGATGGCCGGGACAGATACGCAGTATTTT. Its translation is CAISESMAGTDTQYF.

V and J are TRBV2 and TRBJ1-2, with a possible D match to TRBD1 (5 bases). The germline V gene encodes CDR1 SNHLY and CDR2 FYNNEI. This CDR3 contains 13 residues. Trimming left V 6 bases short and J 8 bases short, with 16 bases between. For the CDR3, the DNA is TGTGCCAGCAGGGTTCGGACATTCGAAGGCTACACCTTC. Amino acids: CASRVRTFEGYTF.

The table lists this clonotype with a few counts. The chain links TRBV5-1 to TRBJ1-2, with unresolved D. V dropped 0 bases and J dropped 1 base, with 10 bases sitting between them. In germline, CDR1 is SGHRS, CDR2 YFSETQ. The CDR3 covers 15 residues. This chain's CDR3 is CASSLVPDGNYGYTF. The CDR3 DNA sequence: TGCGCCAGCAGCTTGGTTCCCGACGGTAACTATGGCTACACCTTC.

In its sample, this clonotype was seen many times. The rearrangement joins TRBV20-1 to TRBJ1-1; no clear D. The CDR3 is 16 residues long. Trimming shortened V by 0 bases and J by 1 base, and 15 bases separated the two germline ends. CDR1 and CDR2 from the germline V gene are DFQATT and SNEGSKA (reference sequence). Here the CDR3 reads CSARDKGGLRNTEAFF. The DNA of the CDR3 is TGCAGTGCTAGAGATAAAGGAGGGCTCCGGAACACTGAAGCTTTCTTT.

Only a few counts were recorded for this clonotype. This chain's CDR3 is CASDSGGLADTQYF. CDR3 nucleotide sequence: TGTGCCAGTGATAGCGGGGGCTTGGCAGATACGCAGTATTTT. V and J are TRBV6-1 and TRBJ2-3, with TRBD2 matching 9 bases. This CDR3 has 14 residues. From germline, CDR1 is MNHNS and CDR2 SASEGT. V trimming: 9 bases; J trimming: 4 bases; junction bases outside the gene matches: 8.

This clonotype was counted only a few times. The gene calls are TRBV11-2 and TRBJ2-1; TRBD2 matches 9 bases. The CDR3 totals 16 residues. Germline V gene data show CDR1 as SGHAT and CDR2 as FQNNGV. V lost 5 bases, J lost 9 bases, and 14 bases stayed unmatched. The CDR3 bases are TGTGCCAGCAGCCTTCTGGTGGCGGGGGGGCTGGGTGAGCAGTTCTTC. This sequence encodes CASSLLVAGGLGEQFF.

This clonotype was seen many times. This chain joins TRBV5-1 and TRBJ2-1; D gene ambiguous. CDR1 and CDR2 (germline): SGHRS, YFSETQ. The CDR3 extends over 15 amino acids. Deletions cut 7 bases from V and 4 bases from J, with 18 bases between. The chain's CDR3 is CASSSGGGDYNEQFF. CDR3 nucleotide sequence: TGCGCCAGCTCAAGTGGTGGTGGGGATTACAATGAGCAGTTCTTC.

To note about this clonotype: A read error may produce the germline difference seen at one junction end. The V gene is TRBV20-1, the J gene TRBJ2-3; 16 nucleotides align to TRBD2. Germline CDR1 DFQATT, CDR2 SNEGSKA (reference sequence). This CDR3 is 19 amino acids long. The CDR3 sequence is CCALSGTSGRGLVTDTQYF. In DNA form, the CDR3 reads TGCTGTGCCCTCTCCGGGACTAGCGGGAGGGGACTGGTTACAGATACGCAGTATTTT.

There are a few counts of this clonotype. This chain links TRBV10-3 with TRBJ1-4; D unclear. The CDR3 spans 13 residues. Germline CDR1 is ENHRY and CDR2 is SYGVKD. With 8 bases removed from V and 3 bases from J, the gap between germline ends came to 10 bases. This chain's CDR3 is CAIRGRSNEKLFF. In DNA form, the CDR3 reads TGTGCCATCCGAGGACGGTCTAATGAAAAACTGTTTTTT.

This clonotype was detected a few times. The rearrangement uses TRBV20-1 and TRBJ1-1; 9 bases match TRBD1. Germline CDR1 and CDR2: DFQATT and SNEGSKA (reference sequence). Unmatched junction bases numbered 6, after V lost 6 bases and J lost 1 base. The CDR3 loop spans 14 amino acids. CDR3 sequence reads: CSAKGTGWNTEAFF. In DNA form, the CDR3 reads TGCAGTGCCAAGGGGACAGGGTGGAACACTGAAGCTTTCTTT.